Listed below are T cell receptor beta chains from one sample, sequenced in a study of T cells expressing NK-cell markers. Reanalyzing the 5' RACE reads, TCRdb keeps one entry per CDR3 protein, without DNA. In all, the sample yields 400,000 to 500,000 distinct CDR3 sequences. The specimen was blood T cells: a sorted CD56 or NKG2C T cell subset, CD4+ or CD8+ T cells, or bulk PBMC T cells (not recorded which). Every receptor here comes from a woman aged 18 to 75 in good health. Each CDR3 is given with its conserved first and last residue.

J,length,V,CDR3
TRBJ2-2,20,TRBV12-3/TRBV12-4,CASSSFLDFPGTQNTGELFF
TRBJ2-1,15,TRBV10-3,CAISSGTSGKDEQFF
TRBJ1-3,14,TRBV9,CASSAELGKNTIYF
TRBJ1-2,15,TRBV7-9,CASSSLPLGSDGYTF
TRBJ2-1,17,TRBV5-1,CASSLWTGVSSYNEQFF
TRBJ2-1,19,TRBV20-1,CSARARETSGRTASNEQFF
TRBJ2-7,17,TRBV10-3,CAISDSRASLRPYEQYF
TRBJ2-3,16,TRBV7-2,CASSLPSAALRDTQYF
TRBJ1-5,14,TRBV20-1,CSAPPGESNQPQHF
TRBJ2-3,14,TRBV20-1,CSAIRQIATDTQYF
TRBJ2-3,13,TRBV13,CASSSPRGDTQYF
TRBJ1-4,12,TRBV7-8,CASSLIYEKLFF
TRBJ2-1,17,TRBV4-3,CASSQRLTSGPYNEQFF
TRBJ1-5,16,TRBV20-1,CSAKDGAKYSNQPQHF
TRBJ2-4,15,TRBV20-1,CSASGSATAKNIQYF
TRBJ2-2,15,TRBV27,CASSSQPGVAGELFF
TRBJ2-6,16,TRBV29-1,CSVESGQRSGANVLTF
TRBJ2-3,17,TRBV12-3/TRBV12-4,CASSSPLGKRFTDTQYF
TRBJ2-7,15,TRBV27,CASSLEGDRVAEQYF
TRBJ1-1,14,TRBV4-1,CASSHLRVNTEAFF
TRBJ2-1,15,TRBV7-2,CASSFVGRVYNEQFF
TRBJ1-5,14,TRBV7-8,CASSPWAEDQPQHF
TRBJ2-3,15,TRBV6-1,CASSLGQMSTDTQYF
TRBJ1-5,12,TRBV30,CAWSVVGQPQHF